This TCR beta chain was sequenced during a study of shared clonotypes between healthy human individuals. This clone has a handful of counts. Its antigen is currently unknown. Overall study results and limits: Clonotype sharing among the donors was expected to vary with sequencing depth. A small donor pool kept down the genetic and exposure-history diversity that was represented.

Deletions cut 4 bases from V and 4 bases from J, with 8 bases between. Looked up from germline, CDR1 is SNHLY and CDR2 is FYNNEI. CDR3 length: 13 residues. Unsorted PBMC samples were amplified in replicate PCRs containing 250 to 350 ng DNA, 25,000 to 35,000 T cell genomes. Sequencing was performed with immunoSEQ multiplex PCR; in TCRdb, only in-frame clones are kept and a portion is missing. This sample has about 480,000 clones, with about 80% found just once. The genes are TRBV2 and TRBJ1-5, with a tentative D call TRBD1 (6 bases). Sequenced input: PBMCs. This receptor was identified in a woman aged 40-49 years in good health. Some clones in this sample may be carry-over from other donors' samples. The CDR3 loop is CASSVGGNQPQHF. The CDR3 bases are TGTGCCAGCAGTGTAGGGGGGAATCAGCCCCAGCATTTT. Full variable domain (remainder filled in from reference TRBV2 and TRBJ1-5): EPEVTQTPSHQVTQMGQEVILRCVPISNHLYFYWYRQILGQKVEFLVSFYNNEISEKSEIFDDQFSVERPDGSNFTLKIRSTKLEDSAMYFCASSVGGNQPQHFGDGTRLSIL.